The rows below give T cell receptor beta chains drawn from one sample of a study of response to subunit inactivated influenza vaccine. TCRdb analysed the RT-PCR reads with MiXCR anew, one entry per CDR3 protein. Here the sample spans 650,000 or so distinct CDR3 sequences, 14% being singletons. The sequences come from PBMCs from blood, collected 14 to 15 days before vaccination. The receptors were gathered from a man aged 50 to 60 who received an inactivated influenza vaccine. CDR3s include the opening cysteine and the closing phenylalanine or tryptophan. A D gene is named only where the DNA matches it firmly. Rows may omit the clone size; those that give it use once, few, many or a size class.

v_gene: TRBV11-2; len: 15; j_gene: TRBJ1-4; abundance: -; d_gene: -; CDR3nt: TGTGCCAGCAGCCAGGCGGGGGGTATCTATGGAAAACTGTTTTTT; CDR3aa: CASSQAGGIYGKLFF
v_gene: TRBV13; len: 17; j_gene: TRBJ2-1; abundance: few; d_gene: -; CDR3nt: TGTGCCAGCAGCCCAACTAAGCTGGCGGGCTCCTACAATGAGCAGTTCTTC; CDR3aa: CASSPTKLAGSYNEQFF
v_gene: TRBV7-2; len: 16; j_gene: TRBJ2-6; abundance: -; d_gene: -; CDR3nt: TGTGCCAGCAGCTTAGCGCTGTTCTCTGGGGCCAACGTCCTGACTTTC; CDR3aa: CASSLALFSGANVLTF
v_gene: TRBV5-1; len: 14; j_gene: TRBJ2-2; abundance: -; d_gene: -; CDR3nt: TGCGCCAGCAGCTTGGATTCAGGCAGGGGCGAGCTGTTTTTT; CDR3aa: CASSLDSGRGELFF
v_gene: TRBV7-2; len: 15; j_gene: TRBJ2-5; abundance: many; d_gene: -; CDR3nt: TGTGCCAGCAGCTTAGTCGCGGGGACTCAAGAGACCCAGTACTTC; CDR3aa: CASSLVAGTQETQYF
v_gene: TRBV29-1; len: 14; j_gene: TRBJ2-7; abundance: few; d_gene: TRBD1; CDR3nt: TGCAGCGTTGAGGGACAGGGAAACTCCTACGAGCAGTACTTC; CDR3aa: CSVEGQGNSYEQYF
v_gene: TRBV20-1; len: 19; j_gene: TRBJ2-4; abundance: few; d_gene: -; CDR3nt: TGCAGTGCTAGAGATCCGCAGGATAGTATGGGAATAGCCAAAAACATTCAGTACTTC; CDR3aa: CSARDPQDSMGIAKNIQYF
v_gene: TRBV6-2/TRBV6-3; len: 14; j_gene: TRBJ1-5; abundance: -; d_gene: -; CDR3nt: TGTGCCAGCAGCTCGGGACGGATGGATCAGCCCCAGCATTTT; CDR3aa: CASSSGRMDQPQHF
v_gene: TRBV28; len: 15; j_gene: TRBJ1-6; abundance: -; d_gene: -; CDR3nt: TGTGCCAGCAGTCCGGCCGACAGGTGGAATTCACCCCTCCACTTT; CDR3aa: CASSPADRWNSPLHF
v_gene: TRBV5-1; len: 19; j_gene: TRBJ2-1; abundance: many; d_gene: TRBD2; CDR3nt: TGCGCCAGCAGCTTGGTGTTAGCGGGGGGCCTTGGAATGTACAATGAGCAGTTCTTC; CDR3aa: CASSLVLAGGLGMYNEQFF
v_gene: TRBV5-1; len: 13; j_gene: TRBJ1-2; abundance: many; d_gene: -; CDR3nt: TGCGCCAGCAGCTCAACCCTGGACAGTCGCTACACCTTC; CDR3aa: CASSSTLDSRYTF